This T cell receptor beta chain derives from a study of T cells in Graves' hyperthyroidism and ophthalmopathy. There are many counts of this clonotype. Researchers amplified the TCR beta CDR3 regions from RNA transcripts. The TCR CDR3 was amplified in a first-round RT-PCR using the HTBI primer set. TCRdb redid the calling of the multiplex PCR reads with MiXCR, one entry per CDR3 protein. Among approximately 610,000 distinct CDR3 sequences, about 14% were seen once, and the ten largest hold around 4%. This TCR was recovered from a woman in her thirties or forties with Graves' ophthalmopathy. What was sequenced was blood.

This CDR3 reads CASTSNSYEQYF. The CDR3 nucleotides are TGTGCCAGCACCTCGAACTCCTACGAGCAGTACTTC. The rearrangement links TRBV28 to TRBJ2-7; no clear D. This CDR3 spans 12 amino acids. The germline V and J ends were trimmed by 7 bases and 0 bases, with 7 bases remaining between them. CDR1 and CDR2 from the germline V gene are MDHEN and SYDVKM.